The 32 T cell receptor beta chains listed next were all sequenced from one sample in a study of cytomegalovirus exposure and HLA in healthy donors. 60 Vbeta and 13 Jbeta primers were used in PCR. TCRdb keeps only in-frame clones here, not all; method: immunoSEQ multiplex PCR. The table lists 90,000 to 130,000 clones, 75% to 80% of them singletons. The sample was PBMCs. These receptors all come from a young woman in good health and CMV-seronegative.

V is TRBV4-3 and J is TRBJ2-7, with a possible D match to TRBD1 (6 bases). Trimming removed 0 bases from V and 2 bases from J, with 8 bases in between. Per germline, CDR1 LGHNA and CDR2 YSLEER. This CDR3 has 14 residues. Here the CDR3 DNA reads TGCGCCAGCAGCCAAGACAGGGGAGCCTACGAGCAGTACTTC. It is translated as CASSQDRGAYEQYF.

V and J are TRBV11-2 and TRBJ1-1; D is perhaps TRBD1 (6 bases). CDR1 and CDR2 (germline): SGHAT, FQNNGV. The V end was cut by 3 bases, the J end by 2 bases, with 16 bases between. The CDR3 runs 16 residues. CDR3 sequence reads: CASSLNGQRDNTEAFF. The DNA for the CDR3 is TGTGCCAGCAGCTTGAATGGACAGAGAGATAACACTGAAGCTTTCTTT.

The CDR3 DNA is TGCAGCACTTGGGGGACTAGCGGGAGTTTGCAGTTCTTC. This gives the protein CSTWGTSGSLQFF. This rearrangement joins TRBV29-1 to TRBJ2-1; 14 positions match TRBD2. CDR1 and CDR2 (germline): SQVTM, ANQGSEA. The CDR3 is made up of 13 amino acids. V shed 8 bases, J shed 12 bases, and the junction held 9 bases outside the gene matches.

This clone was seen a single time. The chain recombines TRBV4-3 with TRBJ1-5; D ambiguous. Trimming took 1 base from V and 0 from J, leaving 7 bases between them. This CDR3 has 15 amino acids. Germline V gives CDR1 LGHNA, CDR2 YSLEER. The CDR3, as DNA: TGCGCCAGCAGCCAAGGGGGAGGTAGCAATCAGCCCCAGCATTTT. Translating it yields CASSQGGGSNQPQHF.

This chain connects TRBV19 to TRBJ1-5; TRBD1 is a possible D gene (6 bases). Trimming pared 8 bases from V and 5 bases from J, leaving 16 bases between. The CDR3 covers 14 residues. From germline, CDR1 is LNHDA and CDR2 SQIVND (reference sequence). The chain's CDR3 is CASQRGASDQPQHF. Written as DNA, the CDR3 is TGTGCCAGTCAACGGGGGGCCTCAGATCAGCCCCAGCATTTT.

V gene TRBV4-1 combines with J gene TRBJ2-2, with D unclear. The length of the CDR3 is 15 residues. Trimming took 1 base from V and 0 from J, leaving 6 bases between them. Looked up from germline, CDR1 is MGHRA and CDR2 is YSYEKL. The DNA of the CDR3 is TGCGCCAGCAGCCAAGTCGAGACGAACACCGGGGAGCTGTTTTTT. Residues: CASSQVETNTGELFF.

The chain joins TRBV7-9 to TRBJ1-1, with TRBD1 matching 7 bases. The CDR3 loop spans 16 amino acids. The germline gives CDR1 SEHNR, CDR2 FQNEAQ (reference sequence). J lost 3 bases, V lost 5 bases, and 12 bases had no gene match. CDR3 DNA: TGTGCCAGCAGCCGAGACAGGGTAATTCGGTACACTGAAGCTTTCTTT. Its translation is CASSRDRVIRYTEAFF.

V is TRBV29-1 and J is TRBJ2-5; 8 bases map to TRBD1. Germline V gene lookup returns CDR1 SQVTM and CDR2 ANQGSEA. Trimming cost V 6 bases and J 6 bases; bases outside gene matches: 9. The CDR3 runs to 13 residues. CDR3 nucleotide sequence: TGCAGCGTGGCCAGACAGGGGATGAAGACCCAGTACTTC. Residues: CSVARQGMKTQYF.

CDR3 residues: CASSRTGNYGYTF. CDR3 nucleotide sequence: TGTGCCAGCAGCCGAACAGGGAACTATGGCTACACCTTC. The V gene is TRBV5-4, the J gene TRBJ1-2; TRBD1 might be the D (6 bases). CDR1 and CDR2 (germline): SGHNT, YYREEE (reference sequence). Between the trimmed V and J ends, which lost 4 bases and 2 bases, there was a span of 9 bases. The CDR3 sequence is 13 residues long.

The chain employs TRBV4-3 and TRBJ2-1; 8 bases agree with TRBD2. The CDR3 has 16 residues. J gave up 1 base and V 2 bases, and 4 bases lay outside the gene matches. Looked up from germline, CDR1 is LGHNA and CDR2 is YSLEER. The CDR3 DNA is TGCGCCAGCAGCCAATCGGGGGGGCGTTCCTACAATGAGCAGTTCTTC. Amino acids: CASSQSGGRSYNEQFF.

The chain links TRBV6-6 to TRBJ1-1; 12 bases fit TRBD1. Germline values: CDR1 MNHNY, CDR2 SVGAGI (reference sequence). The CDR3 covers 16 residues. Trimming removed 2 bases from V and 1 base from J; junction bases left unmatched: 2. The CDR3 reads CASSYGTGGANTEAFF. In DNA form, the CDR3 reads TGTGCCAGCAGTTACGGGACAGGGGGCGCGAACACTGAAGCTTTCTTT.

This chain links TRBV11-2 with TRBJ1-5; D gene ambiguous. Germline V lookup: CDR1 SGHAT, CDR2 FQNNGV. Trimming cost V 0 bases and J 2 bases, with 8 bases left between them. The CDR3 length is 15 residues. This CDR3 reads CASSLDPGGNQPQHF. In nucleotides, the CDR3 is TGTGCCAGCAGCTTAGATCCCGGGGGCAATCAGCCCCAGCATTTT.

This chain's CDR3 is CASTDWNRPIYEQYF. CDR3 bases: TGTGCCAGCACCGATTGGAACAGGCCAATCTACGAGCAGTACTTC. The chain has TRBV5-6 and TRBJ2-7; possibly TRBD1 for D (5 bases). The CDR3 covers 15 residues. CDR1 and CDR2 from the germline V gene are SGHDT and YYEEEE. V was pared by 6 bases and J by 3 bases, with 19 bases between.

Only one count was recorded for this clone. J is TRBJ2-7 and V is TRBV28; a weak D match, TRBD1 (6 bases). Germline V lookup: CDR1 MDHEN, CDR2 SYDVKM. Trimming removed 10 bases at V and 0 bases at J, with 16 bases between. This CDR3 has 14 residues. CDR3: CATRSAGASYEQYF. The CDR3 DNA follows: TGTGCCACCCGTTCGGCAGGGGCCTCCTACGAGCAGTACTTC.

This chain connects TRBV7-3 to TRBJ1-2; TRBD1 matches 9 bases. The germline V gene encodes CDR1 SGHTA and CDR2 FQGTGA. This CDR3 region has 15 residues. Losses at the gene ends were 5 bases for V and 8 bases for J; bases not matched to a gene: 12. CDR3 sequence reads: CASSHGSPGQGGYTF. The CDR3 DNA is TGTGCCAGCAGCCATGGTTCACCGGGACAGGGAGGCTACACCTTC.

The rearrangement joins TRBV27 to TRBJ1-1, with TRBD1 identical over 8 bases. Looked up from germline, CDR1 is MNHEY and CDR2 is SMNVEV (reference sequence). The trim removed 5 bases at V and 2 bases at J, leaving 7 bases unmatched. The length of the CDR3 is 15 residues. The CDR3 loop is CASSLGRGLNTEAFF. CDR3 bases: TGTGCCAGCAGTCTAGGCAGGGGGCTAAACACTGAAGCTTTCTTT.

This clone has more than one count but fewer than ten. The chain links TRBV30 to TRBJ2-3; D perhaps matches TRBD2 (6 bases). V was pared by 0 bases and J by 11 bases, with 12 bases between. Per germline, CDR1 GTSNPN and CDR2 SVGIG (reference sequence). The CDR3 contains 12 residues. In DNA, the CDR3 is TGTGCCTGGAGTGTACGTAGCGGAAAGCAGTATTTT. It translates to CAWSVRSGKQYF.

The chain carries TRBV15 and TRBJ2-1, with TRBD2 as a possible D gene (6 bases). This CDR3 contains 14 residues. Germline lookup yields CDR1 LNHNV and CDR2 YYDKDF (reference sequence). V was cut by 5 bases and J by 7 bases, with 15 bases left in between. This chain's CDR3 is CATSGVAAGNEQFF. CDR3 sequence (DNA): TGTGCCACCAGCGGGGTAGCGGCGGGAAATGAGCAGTTCTTC.

This clone has a handful of counts. The V gene is TRBV15, the J gene TRBJ1-1; the match to TRBD1 covers 9 bases. Germline-derived CDR1 and CDR2 are LNHNV and YYDKDF (reference sequence). CDR3 length: 14 amino acids. V lost 3 bases, J lost 3 bases, and 2 bases stayed unmatched. The CDR3 nucleotides are TGTGCCACCAGCAGCCGACAGGGGGACACTGAAGCTTTCTTT. Amino acids: CATSSRQGDTEAFF.

This clone showed up just once. The chain has TRBV27 and TRBJ1-1; D might be TRBD1 (6 bases). Trimming cost V 7 bases and J 4 bases, with 13 bases left between them. The germline V gene has CDR1 MNHEY and CDR2 SMNVEV (reference sequence). This CDR3 comprises 13 residues. CDR3 protein: CASINDRRTEAFF. As DNA, the CDR3 is TGTGCCAGCATTAACGACAGGCGCACTGAAGCTTTCTTT.

This clone was detected a few times. CDR3 nucleotides: TGTGCCAGCAGCTTCGGACAGGGTAGGAACACTGAAGCTTTCTTT. Its protein is CASSFGQGRNTEAFF. This rearrangement joins TRBV7-2 to TRBJ1-1; 8 bases are shared with TRBD1. V lost 3 bases and J lost 1; bases outside the gene matches: 4. Germline assignment: CDR1 SGHTA and CDR2 FQGNSA. This CDR3 contains 15 residues.

The rearrangement joins TRBV7-9 to TRBJ2-3; 12 bases fit TRBD1. The V and J ends lost 5 bases and 4 bases, in that order; junction bases with no gene match: 4. The germline V gene encodes CDR1 SEHNR and CDR2 FQNEAQ (reference sequence). CDR3 length: 15 residues. The CDR3 nucleotides read TGTGCCAGCAGCGACCGGGACAGGGGGCCAGATACGCAGTATTTT. It specifies CASSDRDRGPDTQYF.

V is TRBV11-3 and J is TRBJ2-7, with 11 bases identical to TRBD1. V lost 6 bases and J lost 2; bases outside the gene matches: 6. The germline CDR1 and CDR2 sequences are SGHNT and YENEEA. The CDR3 totals 15 residues. CDR3 loop: CASRRRGQGAYEQYF. Here the CDR3 DNA reads TGTGCCAGCAGGAGACGGGGACAGGGGGCCTACGAGCAGTACTTC.

The chain uses TRBV7-9 and TRBJ2-7; 7 positions agree with TRBD2. Germline trimming cut 2 bases from V and 5 bases from J; bases unmatched to any gene: 3. The CDR3 extends over 13 amino acids. Looked up from germline, CDR1 is SEHNR and CDR2 is FQNEAQ (reference sequence). The CDR3 region is CASSLREADEQYF. The CDR3 DNA reads TGTGCCAGCAGCTTACGGGAGGCGGACGAGCAGTACTTC.

This clone was seen only a few times. This chain connects TRBV4-3 to TRBJ2-2; D may be TRBD2 (5 bases). With 1 base removed from V and 8 bases from J, the gap between germline ends came to 11 bases. CDR3 length: 14 residues. Per the germline V gene, CDR1 is LGHNA and CDR2 is YSLEER. This CDR3 is CASSQVAERGELFF. The CDR3 nucleotides read TGCGCCAGCAGCCAAGTGGCGGAGCGGGGGGAGCTGTTTTTT.

V usage is TRBV5-4 and J usage is TRBJ2-7, with TRBD1 matching over 12 bases. The CDR3 runs 18 residues. V lost 3 bases, J lost 0 bases, and 10 bases stayed unmatched. Per the germline V gene, CDR1 is SGHNT and CDR2 is YYREEE (reference sequence). DNA for the CDR3: TGTGCCAGCAGCTCGTCGGGACAGGGGGCGGCCAGCTCCTACGAGCAGTACTTC. Translated: CASSSSGQGAASSYEQYF.

This clone was counted only a few times. J is TRBJ1-1 and V is TRBV18; 9 bases are shared with TRBD1. The CDR3 is made up of 15 amino acids. J gave up 6 bases and V 0 bases, and 5 bases lay outside the gene matches. Germline-derived CDR1 and CDR2 are KGHSH and LQKENI. The CDR3 region has the DNA TGTGCCAGCTCACCACCGAACAGGGGGCCCCCTGAAGCTTTCTTT. Translated, it gives CASSPPNRGPPEAFF.

This clone has only one observation. The rearrangement links TRBV28 to TRBJ1-2, with D perhaps matching TRBD1 (5 bases). This CDR3 is built from 15 residues. Between the trimmed V and J ends, which lost 7 bases and 4 bases, there was a span of 19 bases. Germline loops: CDR1 MDHEN, CDR2 SYDVKM. The CDR3 reads CASNPAPGVGYGYTF. The CDR3 coding sequence is TGTGCCAGCAATCCCGCCCCGGGGGTTGGCTATGGCTACACCTTC.

The chain links TRBV5-6 to TRBJ2-6; unclear D gene. V lost 3 bases, J lost 0 bases, and 10 bases lay in between. Germline CDR1 reads SGHDT; CDR2 reads YYEEEE. The CDR3 runs 16 residues. CDR3 loop: CASSYGLSSGANVLTF. The CDR3 nucleotides are TGTGCCAGCAGCTATGGTTTGAGCTCTGGGGCCAACGTCCTGACTTTC.

This clone was counted a single time. This rearrangement joins TRBV21-1 to TRBJ2-1; the tabulated D call, TRBD2, remains unverified against the DNA. TRBV21-1 is marked as a pseudogene. CDR3 length equals 14 residues. The CDR3 protein is CASTGGGRYNEQFF. The DNA of the CDR3 is TGTGCCAGCACTGGCGGGGGCAGGTACAATGAGCAGTTCTTC.

The rearrangement links TRBV18 to TRBJ1-1; 11 bases fit TRBD1. This CDR3 has 17 amino acids. The V gene end was trimmed by 4 bases and the J gene end by 0 bases; junction bases not matched to a gene: 7. Germline V CDR1 and CDR2: KGHSH, LQKENI. The CDR3 nucleotides read TGTGCCAGCTCACTAACGGGACAGGGGGTCATGAACACTGAAGCTTTCTTT. It codes for CASSLTGQGVMNTEAFF.

The chain uses TRBV7-2 and TRBJ2-3, with 9 positions matching TRBD2. Germline V lookup: CDR1 SGHTA, CDR2 FQGNSA. J gave up 4 bases and V 1 base, and 3 bases lay outside the gene matches. The CDR3 consists of 15 residues. DNA for the CDR3: TGTGCCAGCAGCTTAGAGAGCGGGGGGTCAGATACGCAGTATTTT. This gives the protein CASSLESGGSDTQYF. The full variable domain, in which reference TRBV7-2 and TRBJ2-3 provide the parts outside the CDR3, is GAGVSQSPSNKVTEKGKDVELRCDPISGHTALYWYRQSLGQGLEFLIYFQGNSAPDKSGLPSDRFSAERTGGSVSTLTIQRTQQEDSAVYLCASSLESGGSDTQYFGPGTRLTVL.